This T cell receptor beta chain stems from a study of vaccination effects on CD4 cells after COVID-19. Profiled with immunoSEQ multiplex PCR; TCRdb holds only in-frame clones, not every one. The sample yields roughly 25,000 clones, roughly 70% seen once. Antigen-specific CD4+ T cells expanded by the ViraFEST assay with viral peptide pools were then sequenced. CD4+ T cells were isolated after roughly nine days of culture. The cohort was immunized with two doses of either the BNT162b2 or mRNA-1273 vaccine. About this clone: Its antigen is currently unknown.

The germline CDR1 and CDR2 sequences are SNHLY and FYNNEI. V gave up 8 bases and J gave up 2 bases, with 9 bases separating them. CDR3 size: 12 residues. Sequenced here: CD4+ T cells from PBMCs cultured with SARS-CoV-2 spike peptides, sampled after COVID-19 vaccination. The chain couples TRBV2 to TRBJ2-5; D unclear. This sequence was found in a human donor who received a COVID-19 vaccine. The CDR3 sequence is CASGWGQETQYF. DNA of the CDR3: TGTGCCAGCGGGTGGGGTCAAGAGACCCAGTACTTC.